This paragraph reports one TCR beta chain. What it recognizes is unknown. V lost 6 bases and J lost 6, with 23 bases in between. This CDR3 spans 16 amino acids. Germline values: CDR1 LNHDA, CDR2 SQIVND (reference sequence). This specimen comes from a study of cytomegalovirus exposure and HLA in healthy donors. Study observations and caveats: V- and J-gene trimming in TCR beta was tied to a missense DCLRE1C variant by an analysis performed later.

This PCR relied on a set of 60 Vbeta primers and 13 Jbeta primers. Generated by immunoSEQ multiplex PCR, the TCRdb table keeps only in-frame clones and is missing some. The sample has some 170,000 clones; roughly four fifths are singletons. This clonotype was sampled from a woman aged 45-60 years in good health and CMV-seropositive. The chain links TRBV19 to TRBJ1-2; possibly TRBD1 for D (6 bases). The specimen sequenced was PBMCs. CDR3: CASRPTLGQGIDGYTF. DNA for the CDR3: TGTGCCAGTAGGCCTACTCTCGGGCAGGGGATAGATGGCTACACCTTC.